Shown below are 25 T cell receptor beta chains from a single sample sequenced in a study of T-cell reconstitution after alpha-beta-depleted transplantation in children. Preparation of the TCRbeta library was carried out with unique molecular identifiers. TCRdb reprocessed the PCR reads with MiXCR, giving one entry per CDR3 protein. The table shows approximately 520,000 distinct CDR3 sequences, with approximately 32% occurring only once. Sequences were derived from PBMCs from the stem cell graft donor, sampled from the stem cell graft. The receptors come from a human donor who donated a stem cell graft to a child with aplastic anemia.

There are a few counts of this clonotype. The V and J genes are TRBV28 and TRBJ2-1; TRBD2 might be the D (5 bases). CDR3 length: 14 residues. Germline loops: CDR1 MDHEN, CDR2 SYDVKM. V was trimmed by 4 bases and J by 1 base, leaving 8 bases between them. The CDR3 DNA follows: TGTGCCAGCAGTTCCCGGGAATCCTACAATGAGCAGTTCTTC. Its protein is CASSSRESYNEQFF.

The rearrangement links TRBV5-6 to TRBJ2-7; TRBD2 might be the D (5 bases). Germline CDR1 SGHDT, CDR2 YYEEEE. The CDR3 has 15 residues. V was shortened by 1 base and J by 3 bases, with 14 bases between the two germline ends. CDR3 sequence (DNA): TGTGCCAGCAGCTTGAGACTACAGACCTTCTACGAGCAGTACTTC. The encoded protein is CASSLRLQTFYEQYF.

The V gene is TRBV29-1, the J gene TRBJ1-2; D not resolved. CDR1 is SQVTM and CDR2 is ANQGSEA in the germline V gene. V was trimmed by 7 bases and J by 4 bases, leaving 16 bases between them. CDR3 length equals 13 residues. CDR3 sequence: CSAPAGVGYGYTF. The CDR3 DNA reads TGCAGCGCCCCAGCCGGGGTCGGCTATGGCTACACCTTC.

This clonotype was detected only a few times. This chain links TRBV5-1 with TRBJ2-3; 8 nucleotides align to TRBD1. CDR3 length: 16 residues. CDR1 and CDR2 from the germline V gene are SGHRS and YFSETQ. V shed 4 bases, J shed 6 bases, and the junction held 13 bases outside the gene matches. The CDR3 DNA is TGCGCCAGCAGCGGCCCAGAGGACAGGGTGGGGGATACGCAGTATTTT. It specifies CASSGPEDRVGDTQYF. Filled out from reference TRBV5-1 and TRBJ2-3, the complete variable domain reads KAGVTQTPRYLIKTRGQQVTLSCSPISGHRSVSWYQQTPGQGLQFLFEYFSETQRNKGNFPGRFSGRQFSNSRSEMNVSTLELGDSALYLCASSGPEDRVGDTQYFGPGTRLTVL.

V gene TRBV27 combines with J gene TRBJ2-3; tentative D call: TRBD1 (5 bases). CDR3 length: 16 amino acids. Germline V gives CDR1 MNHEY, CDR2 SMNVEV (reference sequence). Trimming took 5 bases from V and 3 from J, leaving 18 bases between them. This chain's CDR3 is CASSPTRGPRTDTQYF. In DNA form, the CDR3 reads TGTGCCAGCAGTCCCACAAGGGGTCCGAGAACAGATACGCAGTATTTT.

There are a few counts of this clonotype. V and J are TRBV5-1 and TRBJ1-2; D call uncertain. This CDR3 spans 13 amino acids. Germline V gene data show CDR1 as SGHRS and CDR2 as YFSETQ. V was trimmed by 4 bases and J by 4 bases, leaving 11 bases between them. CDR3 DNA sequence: TGCGCCAGCAGCGTCGGCTCCGGCTATGGCTACACCTTC. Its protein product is CASSVGSGYGYTF.

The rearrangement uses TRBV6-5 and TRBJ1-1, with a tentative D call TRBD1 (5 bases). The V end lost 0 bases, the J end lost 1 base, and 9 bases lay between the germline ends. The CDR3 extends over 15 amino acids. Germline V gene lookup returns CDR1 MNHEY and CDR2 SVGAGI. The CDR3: CASSYSNTGNTEAFF. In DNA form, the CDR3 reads TGTGCCAGCAGTTACTCGAATACAGGGAACACTGAAGCTTTCTTT.

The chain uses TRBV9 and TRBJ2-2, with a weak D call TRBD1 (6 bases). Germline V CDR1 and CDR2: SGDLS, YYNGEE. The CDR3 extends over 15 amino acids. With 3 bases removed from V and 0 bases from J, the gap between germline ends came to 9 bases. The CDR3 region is CASSEGHPNTGELFF. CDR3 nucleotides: TGTGCCAGCAGCGAGGGACATCCGAACACCGGGGAGCTGTTTTTT.

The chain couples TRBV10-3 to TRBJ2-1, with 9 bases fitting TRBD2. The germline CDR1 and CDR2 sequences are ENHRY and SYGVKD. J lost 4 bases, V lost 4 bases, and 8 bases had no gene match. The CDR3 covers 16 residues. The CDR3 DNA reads TGTGCCATCAGTGTTTCGCGGGAGGGCTTATACAATGAGCAGTTCTTC. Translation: CAISVSREGLYNEQFF.

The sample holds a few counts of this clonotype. The CDR3 sequence: CASSFLAEPPDTQYF. The CDR3 region has the DNA TGTGCCAGCAGTTTTTTAGCGGAGCCGCCAGATACGCAGTATTTT. The genes are TRBV12-3 or TRBV12-4 and TRBJ2-3; maybe TRBD2 (6 bases). The CDR3 extends over 15 amino acids. Between the trimmed V and J ends, which lost 3 bases and 4 bases, there was a span of 14 bases.

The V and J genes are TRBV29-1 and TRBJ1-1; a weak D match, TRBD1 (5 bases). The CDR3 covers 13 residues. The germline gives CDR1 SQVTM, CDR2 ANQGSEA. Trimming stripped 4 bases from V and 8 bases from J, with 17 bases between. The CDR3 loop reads CSVGDAQIREAFF. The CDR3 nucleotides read TGCAGCGTTGGGGACGCGCAAATAAGAGAAGCTTTCTTT.

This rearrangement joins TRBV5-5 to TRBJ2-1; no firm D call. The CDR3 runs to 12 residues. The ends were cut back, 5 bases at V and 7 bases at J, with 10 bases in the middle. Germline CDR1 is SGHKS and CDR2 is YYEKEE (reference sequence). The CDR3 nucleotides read TGTGCCAGCAGTCAGTTTGGGAATGAGCAGTTCTTC. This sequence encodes CASSQFGNEQFF.

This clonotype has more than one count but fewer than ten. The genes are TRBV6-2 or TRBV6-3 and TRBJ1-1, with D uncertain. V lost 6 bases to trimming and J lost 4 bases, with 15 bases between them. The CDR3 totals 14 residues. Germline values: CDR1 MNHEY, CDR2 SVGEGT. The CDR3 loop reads CASSGLGRSTEAFF. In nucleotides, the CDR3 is TGTGCCAGCAGCGGACTGGGCCGGAGCACTGAAGCTTTCTTT.

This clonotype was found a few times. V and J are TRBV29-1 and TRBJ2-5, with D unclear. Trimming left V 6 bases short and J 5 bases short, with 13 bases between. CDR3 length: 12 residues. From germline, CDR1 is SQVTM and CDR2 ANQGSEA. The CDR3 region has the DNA TGCAGCGTCTCCTCAACCGGGGAGACCCAGTACTTC. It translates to CSVSSTGETQYF.

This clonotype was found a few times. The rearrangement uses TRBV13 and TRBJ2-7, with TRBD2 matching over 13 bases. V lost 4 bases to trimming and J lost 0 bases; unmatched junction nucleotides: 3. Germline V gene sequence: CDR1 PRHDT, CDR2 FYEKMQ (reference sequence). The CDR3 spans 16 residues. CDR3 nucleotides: TGTGCCAGCAGCTCCGGACTAGCGGGAGCCTCCTACGAGCAGTACGTC. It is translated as CASSSGLAGASYEQYV.

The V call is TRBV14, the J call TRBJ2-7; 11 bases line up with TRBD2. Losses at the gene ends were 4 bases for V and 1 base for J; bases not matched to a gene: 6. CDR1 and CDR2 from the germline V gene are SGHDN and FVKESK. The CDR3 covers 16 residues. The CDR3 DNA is TGTGCCAGCAGCCCGAGGACTAGCGGGCCTTCCTACGAGCAGTACTTC. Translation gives CASSPRTSGPSYEQYF.

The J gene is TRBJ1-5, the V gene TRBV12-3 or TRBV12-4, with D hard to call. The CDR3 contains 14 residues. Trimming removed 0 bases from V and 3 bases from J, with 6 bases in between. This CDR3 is CASSLARFNQPQHF. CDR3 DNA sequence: TGTGCCAGCAGTTTAGCGCGGTTCAATCAGCCCCAGCATTTT.

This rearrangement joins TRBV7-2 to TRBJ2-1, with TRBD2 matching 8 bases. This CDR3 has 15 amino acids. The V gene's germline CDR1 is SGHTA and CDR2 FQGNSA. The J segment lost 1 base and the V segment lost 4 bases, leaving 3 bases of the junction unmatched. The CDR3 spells CASSSSGGSYNEQFF. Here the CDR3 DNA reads TGTGCCAGCAGCTCAAGCGGGGGTTCCTACAATGAGCAGTTCTTC.

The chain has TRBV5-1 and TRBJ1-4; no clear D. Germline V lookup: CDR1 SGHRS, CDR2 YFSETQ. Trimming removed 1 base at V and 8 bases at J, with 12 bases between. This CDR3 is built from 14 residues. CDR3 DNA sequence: TGCGCCAGCAGCTTGAGGTCCAGAACGGAAAAACTGTTTTTT. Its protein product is CASSLRSRTEKLFF.

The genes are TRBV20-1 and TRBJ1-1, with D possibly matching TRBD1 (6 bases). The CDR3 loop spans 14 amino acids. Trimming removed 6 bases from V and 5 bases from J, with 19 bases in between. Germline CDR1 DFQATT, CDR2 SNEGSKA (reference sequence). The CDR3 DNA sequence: TGCAGTGCCCACAGACGGGGGGCTCGGACTGAAGCTTTCTTT. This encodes CSAHRRGARTEAFF.

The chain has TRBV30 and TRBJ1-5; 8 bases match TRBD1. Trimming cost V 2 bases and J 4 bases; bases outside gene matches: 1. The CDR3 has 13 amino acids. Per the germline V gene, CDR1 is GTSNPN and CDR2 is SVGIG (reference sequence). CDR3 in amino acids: CAWSHRGNQPQHF. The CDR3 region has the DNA TGTGCCTGGAGTCACAGGGGGAATCAGCCCCAGCATTTT.

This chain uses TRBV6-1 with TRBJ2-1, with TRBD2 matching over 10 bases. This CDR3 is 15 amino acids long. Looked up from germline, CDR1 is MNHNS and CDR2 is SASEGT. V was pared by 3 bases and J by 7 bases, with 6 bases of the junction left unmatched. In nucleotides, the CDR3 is TGTGCCAGCAGTGAGCCTAGCGGGAGCTTTAATGAGCAGTTCTTC. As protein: CASSEPSGSFNEQFF.

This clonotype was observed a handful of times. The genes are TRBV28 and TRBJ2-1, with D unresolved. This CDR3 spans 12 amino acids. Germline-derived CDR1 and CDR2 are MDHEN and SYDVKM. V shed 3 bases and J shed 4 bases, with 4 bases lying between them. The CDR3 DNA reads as TGTGCCAGCAGTTTCTGGTACAATGAGCAGTTCTTC. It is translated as CASSFWYNEQFF.

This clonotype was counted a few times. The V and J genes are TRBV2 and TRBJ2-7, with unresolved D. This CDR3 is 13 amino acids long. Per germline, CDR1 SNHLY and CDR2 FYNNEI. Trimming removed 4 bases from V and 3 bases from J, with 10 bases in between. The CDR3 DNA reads TGTGCCAGCAGTGCAATGGGATACTACGAGCAGTACGTC. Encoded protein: CASSAMGYYEQYV.

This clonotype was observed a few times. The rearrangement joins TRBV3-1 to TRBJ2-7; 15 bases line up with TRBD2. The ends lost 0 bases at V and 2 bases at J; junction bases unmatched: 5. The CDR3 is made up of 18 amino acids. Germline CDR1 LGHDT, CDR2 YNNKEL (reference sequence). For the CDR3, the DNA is TGTGCCAGCAGCCAAGATTGGGGACTAGCGGGAGGTACCTACGAGCAGTACTTC. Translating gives CASSQDWGLAGGTYEQYF.